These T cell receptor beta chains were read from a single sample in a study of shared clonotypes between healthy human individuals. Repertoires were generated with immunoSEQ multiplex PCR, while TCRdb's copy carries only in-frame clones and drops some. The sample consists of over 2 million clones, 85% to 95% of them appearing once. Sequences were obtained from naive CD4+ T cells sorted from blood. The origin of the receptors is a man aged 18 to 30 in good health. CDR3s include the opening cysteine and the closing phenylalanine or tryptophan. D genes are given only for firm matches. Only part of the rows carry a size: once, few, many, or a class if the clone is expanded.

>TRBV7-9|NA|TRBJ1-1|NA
TGTGCCAGCAGTCGGCCGGAGGGGAACACTGAAGCTTTCTTT
CASSRPEGNTEAFF
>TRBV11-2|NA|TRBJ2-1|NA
TGTGCCAGCAGCTTATCCGGGACGAACTACAATGAGCAGTTCTTC
CASSLSGTNYNEQFF
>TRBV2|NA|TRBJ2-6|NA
TGTGCCAGCGGCCTAGGGGCCAACGTCCTGACTTTC
CASGLGANVLTF
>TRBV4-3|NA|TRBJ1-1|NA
TGCGCCAGCAGCCGGGGGAACACTGAAGCTTTCTTT
CASSRGNTEAFF
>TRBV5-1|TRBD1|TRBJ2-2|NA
TGCGCCAGCAGCTTGGCCAGGGGGCCGAACACCGGGGAGCTGTTTTTT
CASSLARGPNTGELFF
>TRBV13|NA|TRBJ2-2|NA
TGTGCCAGCAGCCGAAGGACAGCAACGAACACCGGGGAGCTGTTTTTT
CASSRRTATNTGELFF
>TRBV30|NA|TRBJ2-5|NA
TGTGCCTGGGTTGCGTTTTCGGGGAGGAGTAGAGAGACCCAGTACTTC
CAWVAFSGRSRETQYF
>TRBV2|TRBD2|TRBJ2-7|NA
TGTGCCAGCAGTTTGGGGACTAGCGGGGGTCGGCTCAACGAGCAGTACTTC
CASSLGTSGGRLNEQYF
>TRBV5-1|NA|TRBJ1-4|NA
TGCGTCCAAGCAACTAATGAAAAACTGTTTTTT
CVQATNEKLFF
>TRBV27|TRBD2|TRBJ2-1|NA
TGTGCCAGCAGTGGAGGACTAGCGGGGATTTCCTACAATGAGCAGTTCTTC
CASSGGLAGISYNEQFF
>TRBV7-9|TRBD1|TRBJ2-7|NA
TGTGCCAGCAGCTTAGATCTAGGGGGACAGGGGGCGAAAGAGCAGTACTTC
CASSLDLGGQGAKEQYF
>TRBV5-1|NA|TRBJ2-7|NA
TGCGCCAGCAGCCCTGCCCCGGTCGGCTCCTACGAGCAGTACTTC
CASSPAPVGSYEQYF
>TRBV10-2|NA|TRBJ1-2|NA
TGCGCCAGCAGTGCAGGGGAAGGCTATGGCTACACCTTC
CASSAGEGYGYTF
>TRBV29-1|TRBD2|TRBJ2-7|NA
TGCAGCGCCGGGACTAGCGGGCTCAGCCCCCTTTACGGGCAGTACTTC
CSAGTSGLSPLYGQYF
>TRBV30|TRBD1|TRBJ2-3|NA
TGTGCCTGGAACGACAGGGCTTCGGCGGGCACAGATACGCAGTATTTT
CAWNDRASAGTDTQYF
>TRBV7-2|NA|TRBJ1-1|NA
TGTGCCAGCAGCCCAAGTGGGGTGAACACTGAAGCTTTCTTT
CASSPSGVNTEAFF
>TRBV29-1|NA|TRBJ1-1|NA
TGCAGCGTTGGGGACAAGGAAGCTTTCTTT
CSVGDKEAFF
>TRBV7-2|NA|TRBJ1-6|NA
TGTGCCAGCAGCCCCGGAATCCCCTCCTATAATTCACCCCTCCACTTT
CASSPGIPSYNSPLHF
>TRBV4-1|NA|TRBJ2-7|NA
TGCGCCAGCAGCCAAGTAGGTGGAAAACCCTCCTACGAGCAGTACTTC
CASSQVGGKPSYEQYF
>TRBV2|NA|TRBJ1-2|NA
TGTGCCAGCAGCGAGTACTATGGCTACACCTTC
CASSEYYGYTF
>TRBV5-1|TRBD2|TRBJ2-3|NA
TGCGCCAGCAGCTTCACTAGCGGGAGCCCAGATACGCAGTATTTT
CASSFTSGSPDTQYF
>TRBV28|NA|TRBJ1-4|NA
TGTGCCAGCAGTTTCGACAGATCCGCCGAAAAACTGTTTTTT
CASSFDRSAEKLFF
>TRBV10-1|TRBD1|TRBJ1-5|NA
TGCGCCAGCAGTGAGTGGCGGGTGGCACAGGGGAGCAATCAGCCCCAGCATTTT
CASSEWRVAQGSNQPQHF
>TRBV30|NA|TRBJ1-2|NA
TGTGCCTGGAAAGCAGGGCCTCACTATGGCTACACCTTC
CAWKAGPHYGYTF
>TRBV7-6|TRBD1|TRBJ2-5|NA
TGTGCCAGCAGCTTCGGGGCCGGGACAGTGGCAACGGAGACCCAGTACTTC
CASSFGAGTVATETQYF
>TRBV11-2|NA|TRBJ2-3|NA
TGTGCCAGCAGCTTAGGCGGCGATACGCAGTATTTT
CASSLGGDTQYF
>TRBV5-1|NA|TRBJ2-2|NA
TGCGCCAGCAGCTTAGGATCTAGCGTCGGGGAGCTGTTTTTT
CASSLGSSVGELFF
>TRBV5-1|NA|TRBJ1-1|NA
TGCGCCAGCAGCTTGGGCGGGGGCTCTCGTTTGAACACTGAAGCTTTCTTT
CASSLGGGSRLNTEAFF
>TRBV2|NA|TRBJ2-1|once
TGTGCCAGCAGTGAGGAGACCCCGGGTGAGCAGTTCTTC
CASSEETPGEQFF
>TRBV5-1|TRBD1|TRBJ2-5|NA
TGCGCCAGCAGCTTTTACAGGGGTTTCGAGACCCAGTACTTC
CASSFYRGFETQYF
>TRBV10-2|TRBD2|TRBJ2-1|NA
TGCGCCAGCTCGGATCCGGGACTAGGTCACAATGAGCAGTTCTTC
CASSDPGLGHNEQFF
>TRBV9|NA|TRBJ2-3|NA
TGTGCCAGCAGCCCTCCTAGCCCGCCCAGGGATACGCAGTATTTT
CASSPPSPPRDTQYF
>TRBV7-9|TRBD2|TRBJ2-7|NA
TGTGCCAGCAGCTTACTAGCGGGGGCAATCTACGAGCAGTACTTC
CASSLLAGAIYEQYF
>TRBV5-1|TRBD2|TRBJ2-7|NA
TGCGCCAGCAGTTGGACTAGGGGAATCGAGCAGTACTTC
CASSWTRGIEQYF
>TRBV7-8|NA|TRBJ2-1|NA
TGTGCCAGCAGCTTGCGCCCTGGGGGAAGCTCCTACAATGAGCAGTTCTTC
CASSLRPGGSSYNEQFF
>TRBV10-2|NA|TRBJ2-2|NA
TGCGCCAGCAATGAGGGAGCGAACACCGGGGAGCTGTTTTTT
CASNEGANTGELFF
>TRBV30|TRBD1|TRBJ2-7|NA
TGTGCCTGGAGTAGACAGGGACCCTACGAGCAGTACTTC
CAWSRQGPYEQYF
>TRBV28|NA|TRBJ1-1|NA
TGTGCCACCGGAGGGGAAGCTTTCTTT
CATGGEAFF
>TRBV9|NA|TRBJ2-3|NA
TGTGCCAGCAGCGTAAGAGGGGCCGGCCCTTACACAGATACGCAGTATTTT
CASSVRGAGPYTDTQYF
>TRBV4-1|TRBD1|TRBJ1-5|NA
TGCGCCAGCAGCCCGGACAGGGGAAATCAGCCCCAGCATTTT
CASSPDRGNQPQHF
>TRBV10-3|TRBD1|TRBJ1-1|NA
TGTGCCATTAGGGGGGACAGAGAGAACACTGAAGCTTTCTTT
CAIRGDRENTEAFF
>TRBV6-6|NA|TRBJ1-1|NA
TGTGCCAGCAGTTACTCGGGGGGACGGTCTCCTGAAGCTTTCTTT
CASSYSGGRSPEAFF
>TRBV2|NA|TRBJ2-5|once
TGTGCCAGCAGCCGGGGGGCGTTGATAGGAGAGACCCAGTACTTC
CASSRGALIGETQYF
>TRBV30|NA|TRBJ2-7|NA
TGTGCCTGGAGCCCAACAGGCCTTGAGCAGTACTTC
CAWSPTGLEQYF
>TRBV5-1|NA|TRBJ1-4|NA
TGCGCCAGCAGCTTGGAGGGGGGTTACGAAAAACTGTTTTTT
CASSLEGGYEKLFF
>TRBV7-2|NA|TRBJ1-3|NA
TGTGCCAGCCTTAGGTCCCGGCAAACAAGGAAGGTCGGAAACACCATATATTTT
CASLRSRQTRKVGNTIYF
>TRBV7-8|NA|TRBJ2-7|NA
TGTGCCAGCAGCTTAGGGATAGGGCAGTACTTC
CASSLGIGQYF
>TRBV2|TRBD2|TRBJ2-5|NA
TGTGCCAGCAGTGAAAGGTCCGGACTAGCCCGATCGGCCCAGTACTTC
CASSERSGLARSAQYF
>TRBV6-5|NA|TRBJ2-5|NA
TGTGCCAGCAGCCGAAACCTAGCCTCCCGTGAGACCCAGTACTTC
CASSRNLASRETQYF
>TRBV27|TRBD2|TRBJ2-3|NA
TGTGCCAGCAGTTTGTCCAAACTAGCGGGGGCAGATACGCAGTATTTT
CASSLSKLAGADTQYF
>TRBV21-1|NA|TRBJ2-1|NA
TGTGCCAGCAGCAAAGAGGGGGCCGGGACTAGCGGGAGGAATGAGCAGTTCTTC
CASSKEGAGTSGRNEQFF
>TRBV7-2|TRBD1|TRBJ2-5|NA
TGTGCCAGCAGCTTGACAGGGGGCATGTCAGGAGAGACCCAGTACTTC
CASSLTGGMSGETQYF
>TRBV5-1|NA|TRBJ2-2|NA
TGCGCCAGCAGAGTAGGGTTAGGAGATAACACCGGGGAGCTGTTTTTT
CASRVGLGDNTGELFF
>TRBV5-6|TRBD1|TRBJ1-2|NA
TGTGCCAGCAGCTTAGGGACAGGGGGCAATAAAAACTATGGCTACACCTTC
CASSLGTGGNKNYGYTF
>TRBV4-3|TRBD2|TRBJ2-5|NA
TGCGCCAGCAGTCAAGGGACTAGCGGAACTCAAGAGACCCAGTACTTC
CASSQGTSGTQETQYF